A selection of T cell receptor beta chains follows, all from one sample in a study of T-cell memory formation after mild COVID-19. TCRdb passed the 5' RACE reads through MiXCR, listing each CDR3 protein once. Counted here are some 490,000 distinct CDR3 sequences, over 15% occurring once; the ten biggest clones make up about 12%. The sequenced sample consisted of PBMCs or a T cell subset sorted from them (not recorded which). These receptor sequences come from an adult woman who had mild COVID-19 (a few samples of this study predate the infection). Cell type and time point are not known. CDR3s include the opening cysteine and the closing phenylalanine or tryptophan. A D gene is named only where the DNA matches it firmly. Size values are once, few and many counts, or a class for expanded clones, and some rows have none.

CDR3 DNA,CDR3 protein,clone size,J gene,D gene,V gene
TGCAGTGCTAGAGCACTTGTGGGGCTCGCGGATGGCTACACCTTC,CSARALVGLADGYTF,-,TRBJ1-2,-,TRBV20-1
TGCGCCAGCAGTGTTAAATGGGAAGCTTTCTTT,CASSVKWEAFF,many,TRBJ1-1,-,TRBV10-2
TGCAGTGCTGGACAGTCAGGGGTAGTGGGTACGCAGTATTTT,CSAGQSGVVGTQYF,few,TRBJ2-3,-,TRBV20-1
TGTGCCTCCTTCTGGGGGTACACTGAAGCTTTCTTT,CASFWGYTEAFF,few,TRBJ1-1,-,TRBV30
TGCGCCAGCAGCCAAGATCTGACAGACTCCTATGGCTACACCTTC,CASSQDLTDSYGYTF,few,TRBJ1-2,-,TRBV4-3
TGTGCCAGCAGCCAAGAAACGTGGCGGGACAGCTACGAGCAGTACTTC,CASSQETWRDSYEQYF,few,TRBJ2-7,-,TRBV4-2
TGCAGTGCTAGTCCCAGACTAGCGGGACTTGCCTACGAGCAGTACTTC,CSASPRLAGLAYEQYF,-,TRBJ2-7,TRBD2,TRBV20-1
TGTGCCAGCAGCCAGAACGGCCCATTACTCCACTTT,CASSQNGPLLHF,few,TRBJ1-6,-,TRBV3-1
TGTGCCAGCAGTTTCAGGGACGGGATTAATTCACCCCTCCACTTT,CASSFRDGINSPLHF,-,TRBJ1-6,-,TRBV12-3/TRBV12-4
TGTGCCAGCAGTTTAAGGTTTACCTCGAACACCGGGGAGCTGTTTTTT,CASSLRFTSNTGELFF,-,TRBJ2-2,-,TRBV12-3/TRBV12-4
TGTGCCAGCAGCTTAGGACAGATCTTCTATGGCTACACCTTC,CASSLGQIFYGYTF,-,TRBJ1-2,-,TRBV7-9
TGTGCCAGCAGCTGGTTAGGAACGAACCTTAACAATGAGCAGTTCTTC,CASSWLGTNLNNEQFF,-,TRBJ2-1,-,TRBV5-6
TGTGCCAGCAGTTACTCAGACGTATTGGGTCCCCAGCATTTT,CASSYSDVLGPQHF,-,TRBJ1-5,-,TRBV6-2/TRBV6-3
TGCAGTGCTAGAGATAAGGGATGGGCGGATGAGCAGTTCTTC,CSARDKGWADEQFF,-,TRBJ2-1,-,TRBV20-1
TGTGCCAGCAGTTACCTCGCAATGAACAGGGTGGAGGCTGAAGCTTTCTTT,CASSYLAMNRVEAEAFF,few,TRBJ1-1,-,TRBV6-5
TGCAGCGTTGAGATAGACACTGAAGCTTTCTTT,CSVEIDTEAFF,-,TRBJ1-1,-,TRBV29-1
TGTGCCAGCAGCTTTACGGGGGAAGGGGCCCAGCATTTT,CASSFTGEGAQHF,few,TRBJ1-5,-,TRBV7-9
TGTGCCAGCAGCTTAGCTAGTACCGGATACCATGAGCAGTTCTTC,CASSLASTGYHEQFF,-,TRBJ2-1,-,TRBV11-2